This T cell receptor (beta chain) emerged from a study of cytomegalovirus exposure and HLA in healthy donors. Study-wide findings and caveats: Specificity of a few CMV-associated chains for CMV antigens was verified in vitro. High specificity and sensitivity for cytomegalovirus status were reported for the classifier. Listed as cytomegalovirus-associated were over 150 TCR beta chains. Usually a TCR sequence was rare, but some public TCRs were found in many donors.

On this clone: What it binds is not known.

The CDR3 runs 15 residues. Trimming took 1 base from V and 8 from J, leaving 14 bases between them. Per the germline V gene, CDR1 is MGHRA and CDR2 is YSYEKL. Assay used: immunoSEQ multiplex PCR; TCRdb lists only in-frame clones, some missing. The sample comprises 150,000 to 200,000 clones, 95% to 97% of which are singletons, and roughly 0.83% rests with the top ten. The chain is built from TRBV4-1 and TRBJ1-4; the D gene is possibly TRBD1 (6 bases). The TCR comes from a young woman in good health and CMV-seronegative. Sequenced material: PBMCs. CDR3 sequence reads: CASSQVGRGQEKLFF. The CDR3 DNA reads TGCGCCAGCAGCCAAGTGGGCAGGGGTCAGGAAAAACTGTTTTTT.